This T cell receptor (beta chain) was documented in a study of T cells in Graves' hyperthyroidism and ophthalmopathy (dated by TCRdb to the late 2010s). About the investigation overall: Peripheral blood was collected at initial diagnosis, before any treatment. After blood sampling, hyperthyroidism patients were treated with methimazole at a starting dose of 30 mg daily, and ophthalmopathy patients were treated with high-dose intravenous methylprednisolone. In about six Graves' hyperthyroidism patients, the study also compared T-cell repertoires from thyroid tissue with T-cell repertoires from blood. To identify TCR V-J signatures that set the groups apart, the researchers used a discovery cohort of 100 patients, made up of 40 to 45 with Graves' ophthalmopathy and 55 to 65 with stable Graves' hyperthyroidism. For training and testing, the 100 patients in the discovery cohort were randomly divided in a 7:3 ratio. Prospective prediction of ophthalmopathy was tested in an independent validation cohort of fewer than 20 hyperthyroidism patients and 17 patients who later progressed to ophthalmopathy. TCR Vbeta CDR3 sequencing of 120 to 150 peripheral blood samples (about 45 ophthalmopathy, 75 hyperthyroidism and some 17 progressor patients) is reported in the paper.

TCR beta CDR3 regions were amplified from RNA transcripts. The first round of RT-PCR for the TCR CDR3 was performed with the HTBI primer set and the Qiagen OneStep RT-PCR kit. Libraries were constructed in a second round of multiplex PCR, after which size selection and purification were carried out. Libraries were sequenced paired-end with 100 bp reads on an Illumina HiSeq2000. Regarding the original processing steps: SOAPnuke was used to process the raw data, removing reads that contained adapters or uncalled bases, had a mean Phred below 15, or lacked an exact match to the constant primer or identifier. COPE v1.2.5 was used to merge the high-quality paired reads, and each unique nucleotide sequence was defined as a clonotype. Clonotypes were aligned to IMGT TRBV, TRBD and TRBJ reference segments using MiTCR v1.1. The analysis was restricted to V-J combinations with a frequency above 0.0001, which together covered just over 98% of the repertoires. The TCS score was defined as F50 (clonal expansion) divided by E x V (chaos), with BLOSUM62-based TCRdist calculated between CDR3 peptides within each V-J. Welch's t-statistics and random forest reduced several hundred V-J features to 13, which were used in a naive Bayes classifier (R e1071). TCRdb passed the public sequencing reads through fastp at Q25 and MiXCR, retaining productive beta sequences. Identical CDR3 protein sequences are pooled into one entry, listed with their most common genes and DNA. None of the V and J calls come from the authors' own analysis; TCRdb made them. The sample table holds 400,000 or so distinct CDR3 sequences, of which over 12% were seen once. Roughly a fifth of the sample rests with the top ten.

Ophthalmopathy patients had moderately to severely active disease, with a Clinical Activity Score of 3 or more, a NOSPECS grade of 4 or more, and a disease duration of less than 3 months. Any patient with an uncontrolled infection, another autoimmune disease, pregnancy or lactation was excluded. Diagnoses were based on clinical symptoms, serum thyroxine and TRAb, thyroid ultrasound and orbital computed tomography. Ficoll-Paque density gradient centrifugation was used to isolate PBMCs from 9.5 to 10 ml of fresh peripheral blood. Total RNA was extracted with Trizol reagent, and quality was checked on an Agilent 2100 Bioanalyzer. The CDR3 has 15 amino acids, counting the end cysteine and phenylalanine. Only the CDR3 part of the read is kept: 45 bases, read in frame from the first base. Trimming costs V 3 bases and J 2 bases, and their ends lie 11 bases apart. Overall results and qualifications from the work: Ophthalmopathy was separated from stable hyperthyroidism by a 13 V-J signature model, with around 90% sensitivity and about 84% specificity obtained in cross-validation and 80%/75% obtained in testing. Sample size was not statistically predetermined, and investigators were not blinded to group allocation. Most expanded thyroid clonotypes (frequency above 0.001) were also detected in blood, suggesting blood repertoires may reflect thyroid immune responses. In validation, the model predicted progression to ophthalmopathy a median of roughly six months before onset, with about 71% sensitivity and about 72% specificity.

Details on this clonotype: Its antigen is not yet known. Base qualities are missing; no much larger clone stands one base away.

Sequencing was performed on blood. The receptor chain draws on TRBV12-3 or TRBV12-4 and TRBJ1-5, with no confidently assigned D gene. This clonotype originated in a woman aged 55-75 years with Graves' ophthalmopathy. Here is the DNA: TGTGCCAGCAGTTTTACCCCCGTGGGCAATCAGCCCCAGCATTTT. Translated, this is CASSFTPVGNQPQHF.